Below, 2 T cell receptor beta chains from the same sample are listed, as sequenced in a study of blood T cell repertoires in COVID-19 (dated by TCRdb to the early 2020s). Receptor libraries were prepared by the immunoSEQ multiplex PCR assay. TCRdb provides this immuneACCESS table in a form limited to in-frame rearrangements. Some clones are lacking; in checked studies, under half of them reflect an unresolved V gene, and why the rest are absent is not known. This sample lists approximately 190,000 clones; roughly 87% were detected once. The ten largest clones represent 7.8% of the sample. Sequencing was carried out using peripheral blood. The source of these receptors is a woman aged 55-69 years with COVID-19, enrolled during active disease.

V gene TRBV7-8 combines with J gene TRBJ2-7, with 7 nucleotides matching TRBD2. This CDR3 region has 14 residues. Germline V gives CDR1 SGHVS, CDR2 FQNEAQ. V lost 1 base and J lost 6; bases outside the gene matches: 6. CDR3: CASSLGRGLGEQYV. In DNA form, the CDR3 reads TGTGCCAGCAGCTTAGGCCGAGGACTAGGCGAGCAGTACGTC.

This chain connects TRBV6-6 to TRBJ1-5, with D unresolved. Germline V gene sequence: CDR1 MNHNY, CDR2 SVGAGI (reference sequence). The germline V and J ends were trimmed by 2 bases and 3 bases, with 11 bases remaining between them. CDR3 length equals 15 residues. This CDR3 is CASSYDFPSNQPQHF. In nucleotides, the CDR3 is TGTGCCAGCAGTTACGACTTCCCTTCCAATCAGCCCCAGCATTTT.